This T cell receptor beta chain stems from a study of T-cell memory formation after mild COVID-19. The CDR3 consists of 16 residues. Germline V gives CDR1 SGDLS, CDR2 YYNGEE. Trimming cost V 3 bases and J 5 bases, with 17 bases left between them. TCRdb fed the 5' RACE reads into MiXCR, producing one record per CDR3 protein. The table records some 600,000 distinct CDR3 sequences, 17% of them present only once. Study outcomes and limitations: Clones that got smaller from day 15 to 85 had even CD4/CD8, while clones growing later tipped toward CD4+. Clones which contracted sat mainly in CM and EM if CD4+, and in EMRA if CD8+.

This clonotype was seen a few times. The antigen is not known. The gene calls are TRBV9 and TRBJ2-2, with D possibly matching TRBD2 (6 bases). This TCR came from an adult woman who had mild COVID-19 (a few samples of this study predate the infection). Cell type and time point are not known. The sample taken for sequencing was PBMCs or a T cell subset sorted from them (not recorded which). DNA for the CDR3: TGTGCCAGCAGCGGCGGCGGGGACGCCGTTACCGGGGAGCTGTTTTTT. Its protein product is CASSGGGDAVTGELFF. The full variable domain, rest sourced from reference TRBV9 and TRBJ2-2, is DSGVTQTPKHLITATGQRVTLRCSPRSGDLSVYWYQQSLDQGLQFLIQYYNGEERAKGNILERFSAQQFPDLHSELNLSSLELGDSALYFCASSGGGDAVTGELFFGEGSRLTVL.